This entry lists 22 T cell receptor beta chains sequenced from one sample in a study of Ad26.COV2.S vaccination and SARS-CoV-2 variants. Produced via immunoSEQ multiplex PCR; TCRdb's table is partial and in-frame only. The sample has about 330,000 clones; roughly 90% are singletons. This sample's treatment: about 20 received Ad26.COV2.S at low or high dose, single or two shots; about 5 received placebo; per-sample allocation not given. Day 63 after the first vaccine or placebo injection was the time point for sampling. Sample: peripheral blood, taken in a trial of Ad26.COV2.S vaccine versus placebo. The receptors shown here come from a person between 18 and 65 years old who received the Ad26.COV2.S COVID-19 vaccine or a placebo.

The chain is built from TRBV4-2 and TRBJ2-2, with 12 bases that match TRBD2. Germline CDR1 reads LGHNA; CDR2 reads YNFKEQ. V shed 1 base, J shed 7 bases, and the junction held 4 bases outside the gene matches. CDR3 length: 16 amino acids. CDR3 sequence: CASSQGTSGNNGELFF. DNA of the CDR3: TGTGCCAGCAGCCAAGGGACTAGCGGGAATAACGGGGAGCTGTTTTTT.

V gene TRBV19 combines with J gene TRBJ1-1; D is uncertain. V lost 7 bases and J lost 0, with 21 bases in between. This CDR3 has 17 residues. Looked up from germline, CDR1 is LNHDA and CDR2 is SQIVND (reference sequence). The chain's CDR3 is CASMTKNTLLMNTEAFF. The CDR3 DNA is TGTGCCAGTATGACTAAGAACACGCTTCTAATGAACACTGAAGCTTTCTTT.

The rearrangement joins TRBV15 to TRBJ2-1, with a weak D call TRBD2 (6 bases). Germline V gene lookup returns CDR1 LNHNV and CDR2 YYDKDF (reference sequence). Trimming took 2 bases from V and 10 from J, leaving 12 bases between them. CDR3 length: 13 residues. The CDR3 region has the DNA TGTGCCACCAGCAGAAACCGGGGGACCGAGCAGTTCTTC. It translates to CATSRNRGTEQFF.

The J gene is TRBJ2-5, the V gene TRBV7-6; tentative D call: TRBD1 (5 bases). This CDR3 is built from 18 residues. The germline CDR1 and CDR2 sequences are SGHVS and FNYEAQ. Trimming left V 0 bases short and J 2 bases short, with 19 bases between. The CDR3 DNA is TGTGCCAGCAGCTTAGCTGCAGGGCCAACCTTCACACAAGAGACCCAGTACTTC. It translates to CASSLAAGPTFTQETQYF.

The chain employs TRBV10-2 and TRBJ2-3; TRBD2 matches at 8 bases. With V trimmed by 6 bases and J by 4 bases, 9 bases remained unmatched. CDR1 WSHSY and CDR2 SAAADI come from the germline V gene. The CDR3 totals 15 residues. The CDR3 nucleotides are TGCGCCAGCAGGAGGGCTAGCGGGCGGTCAGATACGCAGTATTTT. Translated: CASRRASGRSDTQYF.

V gene TRBV5-1 combines with J gene TRBJ2-2, with 11 positions matching TRBD2. This CDR3 has 15 amino acids. Trimming took 4 bases from V and 6 from J; bases not matched to a gene: 5. The germline V gene has CDR1 SGHRS and CDR2 YFSETQ. The CDR3 DNA is TGCGCCAGCAGCGTAGCGGGGGGGCAAGCCGGGGAGCTGTTTTTT. Translation: CASSVAGGQAGELFF.

The chain carries TRBV12-3 or TRBV12-4 and TRBJ1-1; no definite D call. V lost 7 bases, J lost 3 bases, and 9 bases lay in between. The CDR3 covers 12 residues. The CDR3 DNA reads as TGTGCCAGCACCCGGTATGACACTGAAGCTTTCTTT. It is translated as CASTRYDTEAFF.

J is TRBJ1-1 and V is TRBV29-1, with D unclear. Germline V gene sequence: CDR1 SQVTM, CDR2 ANQGSEA. V was pared by 5 bases and J by 4 bases, with 14 bases between. The CDR3 spans 13 residues. This CDR3 reads CSVCLGRRTEAFF. Here the CDR3 DNA reads TGCAGCGTTTGTCTGGGCAGACGCACTGAAGCTTTCTTT.

The chain uses TRBV4-1 and TRBJ2-7; TRBD1 aligns across 8 bases. Germline V gene data show CDR1 as MGHRA and CDR2 as YSYEKL. The CDR3 has 15 amino acids. V dropped 0 bases and J dropped 9; count of bases not matched to a gene: 10. The CDR3 spells CASSQEPGQARGQYV. The DNA for the CDR3 is TGCGCCAGCAGCCAAGAACCGGGACAGGCCCGGGGGCAGTACGTC.

The gene calls are TRBV11-3 and TRBJ1-1, with D unclear. The germline V and J ends were trimmed by 5 bases and 4 bases, with 17 bases remaining between them. CDR1 is SGHNT and CDR2 is YENEEA in the germline V gene. The CDR3 sequence is 15 residues long. Here the CDR3 reads CASSPRAAGITEAFF. CDR3 DNA sequence: TGTGCCAGCAGCCCCCGGGCGGCCGGGATCACTGAAGCTTTCTTT.

The chain combines TRBV6-2 or TRBV6-3 with TRBJ2-7; D is tentatively TRBD1 or TRBD2 (5 bases each). The CDR3 is made up of 15 amino acids. CDR1 and CDR2 from the germline V gene are MNHEY and SVGEGT. The V end lost 2 bases, the J end lost 3 bases, and 14 bases lay between the germline ends. The CDR3 sequence is CASSYTGTRDYEQYF. The DNA of the CDR3 is TGTGCCAGCAGTTACACCGGGACGAGGGACTACGAGCAGTACTTC.

This sequence joins TRBV13 and TRBJ2-1; D gene ambiguous. CDR3 length: 14 amino acids. The germline V and J ends were trimmed by 5 bases and 7 bases, with 15 bases remaining between them. Germline V gene lookup returns CDR1 PRHDT and CDR2 FYEKMQ (reference sequence). CDR3 DNA sequence: TGTGCCAGCAGCCGCATGTCATTCATAAATGAGCAGTTCTTC. Its translation: CASSRMSFINEQFF.

The rearrangement links TRBV10-3 to TRBJ1-1; TRBD1 is a possible D gene (5 bases). V was cut by 5 bases and J by 6 bases, with 16 bases left in between. This CDR3 contains 14 residues. Germline V gene lookup returns CDR1 ENHRY and CDR2 SYGVKD. CDR3 protein: CAISMGPGGAEAFF. CDR3 coding DNA: TGTGCCATCAGTATGGGGCCAGGAGGGGCTGAAGCTTTCTTT.

The rearrangement uses TRBV19 and TRBJ1-1; D is unclear. Per the germline V gene, CDR1 is LNHDA and CDR2 is SQIVND (reference sequence). Trimming cost V 5 bases and J 0 bases, with 13 bases left between them. The CDR3 contains 15 residues. The CDR3: CASSSKTVMNTEAFF. CDR3 sequence (DNA): TGTGCCAGTAGTTCAAAGACGGTAATGAACACTGAAGCTTTCTTT.

V usage is TRBV6-5 and J usage is TRBJ1-6, with unresolved D. The CDR3 is 13 residues long. Trimming took 8 bases from V and 8 from J, leaving 13 bases between them. CDR1 and CDR2 (germline): MNHEY, SVGAGI. CDR3 nucleotide sequence: TGTGCCAGCGCTAGGGTCAAAGATTCACCCCTCCACTTT. Translating gives CASARVKDSPLHF.

This chain links TRBV4-3 with TRBJ1-5; D not certain. Germline assignment: CDR1 LGHNA and CDR2 YSLEER. Trimming shortened V by 3 bases and J by 2 bases, and 8 bases separated the two germline ends. The CDR3 spans 14 residues. CDR3 sequence (DNA): TGCGCCAGCAGCCACGGGAGGGGCAATCAGCCCCAGCATTTT. As protein: CASSHGRGNQPQHF.

The chain has TRBV7-9 and TRBJ2-7; D gene unclear. The CDR3 loop spans 11 amino acids. V lost 3 bases to trimming and J lost 6 bases, with 6 bases between them. In germline, CDR1 is SEHNR, CDR2 FQNEAQ (reference sequence). The CDR3: CASSFSPEQYF. The CDR3 coding sequence is TGTGCCAGCAGCTTTTCGCCCGAGCAGTACTTC.

The rearrangement joins TRBV19 to TRBJ1-1; 8 positions match TRBD1. The CDR3 has 14 residues. Trimming removed 4 bases from V and 5 bases from J; junction bases left unmatched: 6. CDR1 is LNHDA and CDR2 is SQIVND in the germline V gene (reference sequence). CDR3 in DNA: TGTGCCAGTAGTACTCGGACAGGGCGGACTGAAGCTTTCTTT. This gives the protein CASSTRTGRTEAFF.

J is TRBJ2-1 and V is TRBV4-3, with TRBD2 as a possible D gene (7 bases). Germline V CDR1 and CDR2: LGHNA, YSLEER. This CDR3 is built from 17 residues. V lost 0 bases and J 7 bases, leaving 19 bases between the germline ends. The DNA of the CDR3 is TGCGCCAGCAGCCAAGACTACGGGGGAGGGGGGAGGAATGAGCAGTTCTTC. Its protein product is CASSQDYGGGGRNEQFF.

The chain is built from TRBV30 and TRBJ2-1, with D maybe TRBD1 (5 bases). This CDR3 is 14 amino acids long. CDR1 GTSNPN and CDR2 SVGIG come from the germline V gene (reference sequence). V dropped 3 bases and J dropped 0 bases, with 9 bases sitting between them. As DNA, the CDR3 is TGTGCCTGGAGGTACAGGTCCTCCTACAATGAGCAGTTCTTC. Its protein product is CAWRYRSSYNEQFF.

This rearrangement joins TRBV7-8 to TRBJ2-3; 7 positions match TRBD1. CDR3 length: 15 amino acids. CDR1 and CDR2 (germline): SGHVS, FQNEAQ. The J segment lost 7 bases and the V segment lost 5 bases, leaving 12 bases of the junction unmatched. The CDR3 region has the DNA TGTGCCAGCAGCCAAGGCCGGGACAGACTCTATACGCAGTATTTT. It codes for CASSQGRDRLYTQYF.

The V and J genes are TRBV5-1 and TRBJ1-6, with 7 bases lining up with TRBD1. Trimming removed 5 bases from V and 4 bases from J; junction bases left unmatched: 24. Germline lookup yields CDR1 SGHRS and CDR2 YFSETQ. The CDR3 extends over 21 amino acids. The CDR3 DNA reads as TGCGCCAGCAGAACAATACCGCCGGGACAGAGAAGGGACTTTTATAATTCACCCCTCCACTTT. Residues: CASRTIPPGQRRDFYNSPLHF.